Listed below are T cell receptor beta chains from one sample, sequenced in a study of blood T cell repertoires in COVID-19. Method: immunoSEQ multiplex PCR; TCRdb's copy keeps in-frame clones and lacks some. The data contain about 230,000 clones, around 86% of them singletons. The material sequenced was peripheral blood. The receptors derive from a man aged 50-60 years with COVID-19, enrolled during active disease. Each CDR3 is given without its conserved first and last residue.

TRBJ2-1,TRBV27,ASSSSGGASSEQF
TRBJ2-1,TRBV28,ASSLSDLEGEQF
TRBJ2-7,TRBV6-6,ASSYSYRENEQY
TRBJ2-7,TRBV5-4,ASSRQREGDEQY
TRBJ1-2,TRBV24-1,APRVTPCPNYGYT
TRBJ1-1,TRBV6-5,ASSTWTGGNTEAF
TRBJ2-3,TRBV11-3,ASSLGGGLAADTQY
TRBJ1-1,TRBV30,AWAHGTANTEAF
TRBJ2-5,TRBV4-1,ASSQAGTSVETQY
TRBJ2-3,TRBV24-1,ATSDKIGDTQY
TRBJ1-2,TRBV3-1/TRBV3-2,ASSQDEGNYGYT
TRBJ1-6,TRBV9,ASSVDQGSSYNSPLH
TRBJ2-7,TRBV18,ASQGSSSYEQY
TRBJ2-5,TRBV18,ASSPRGLFEETQY
TRBJ2-7,TRBV4-1,ASSQGPGTSGRNEQY
TRBJ2-7,TRBV7-3,ASSRGTPTSSYEQY
TRBJ2-7,TRBV19,ASSRTSGTYEQY
TRBJ1-1,TRBV5-1,ASSLGNRGQGEAF
TRBJ2-3,TRBV18,ASSQTSGGTDTQY
TRBJ2-3,TRBV5-4,ASSLVVGGTDTQY
TRBJ1-4,TRBV9,ASSVSPAGGGATNEKLF
TRBJ1-3,TRBV15,ATSFEQGAGNTIY
TRBJ2-3,TRBV5-1,ASSSSTGGASTDTQY
TRBJ2-7,TRBV9,ASSVAAVASYEQY
TRBJ2-2,TRBV6-4,ASSDTMLGELF
TRBJ1-1,TRBV11-3,ASSLGGQGVHGTEAF
TRBJ2-1,TRBV19,ASSISATGANYNEQF
TRBJ2-6,TRBV10-2,ASSELQGSGANVLT
TRBJ2-1,TRBV9,ASSGWQSYNEQF
TRBJ1-1,TRBV27,ASSMGQNTEAF
TRBJ2-1,TRBV5-4,ASSWRGQGFDEQF
TRBJ1-3,TRBV19,ASSRQGQAGNTIY
TRBJ1-2,TRBV6-5,ASTVAGGAGGYT
TRBJ2-7,TRBV28,ASSLTGTGGYEQY
TRBJ2-3,TRBV7-9,ASSQGREITDTQY
TRBJ1-6,TRBV19,ASKGTGNNSPLH
TRBJ1-1,TRBV11-2,ASRPFAGDTEAF
TRBJ1-2,TRBV18,ASSPDRGDNGYT
TRBJ2-7,TRBV3-1/TRBV3-2,ASSTTGTEYEQY
TRBJ1-2,TRBV6-1,ASSGAAPNYGYT